The clone carrying this T cell receptor (beta chain) was counted once. The antigen is unknown. CDR3 size: 16 residues. With V trimmed by 1 base and J by 10 bases, 7 bases remained unmatched. The germline V gene encodes CDR1 SGHTA and CDR2 FQGTGA. This record belongs to a study of PD-1 blockade in classical Hodgkin lymphoma. Notes on the study in general: Repertoire differences have undefined causes, possibly disease activity or prior therapy. Patients starting nivolumab under 1 year after ASCT were excluded. Newly diagnosed patients were reported to start with lower TCR diversity than healthy donors.

All patients relapsed after autologous stem cell transplantation, and brentuximab vedotin exposure varied. Libraries were prepared by immunoSEQ multiplex PCR; TCRdb keeps only in-frame clonotypes and omits some of them. The sample carries roughly 90,000 clones, roughly 76% recorded once. This sequence was found in a human donor with classical Hodgkin lymphoma. Sequenced here: peripheral blood mononuclear cells (PBMCs), sampled before the second cycle of nivolumab. The chain joins TRBV7-3 to TRBJ2-1; 13 bases line up with TRBD2. The CDR3 reads CASSLIPGLAGDEQFF. CDR3 nucleotides: TGTGCCAGCAGCTTAATCCCCGGACTAGCGGGAGACGAGCAGTTCTTC. The full variable domain, in which reference TRBV7-3 and TRBJ2-1 provide the parts outside the CDR3, is GAGVSQTPSNKVTEKGKYVELRCDPISGHTALYWYRQSLGQGPEFLIYFQGTGAADDSGLPNDRFFAVRPEGSVSTLKIQRTERGDSAVYLCASSLIPGLAGDEQFFGPGTRLTVL.